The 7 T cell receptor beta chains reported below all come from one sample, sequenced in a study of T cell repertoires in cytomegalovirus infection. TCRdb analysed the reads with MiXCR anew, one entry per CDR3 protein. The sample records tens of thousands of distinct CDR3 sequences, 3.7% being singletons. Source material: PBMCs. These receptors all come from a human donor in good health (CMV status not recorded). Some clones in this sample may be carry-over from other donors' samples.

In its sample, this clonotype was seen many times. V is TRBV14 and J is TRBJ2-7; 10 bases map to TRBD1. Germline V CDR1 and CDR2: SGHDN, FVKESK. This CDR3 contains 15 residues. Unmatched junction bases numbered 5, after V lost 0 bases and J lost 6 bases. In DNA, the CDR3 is TGTGCCAGCAGCCAAGATTGGGACAGGGGTGGCGAGCAGTACTTC. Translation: CASSQDWDRGGEQYF.

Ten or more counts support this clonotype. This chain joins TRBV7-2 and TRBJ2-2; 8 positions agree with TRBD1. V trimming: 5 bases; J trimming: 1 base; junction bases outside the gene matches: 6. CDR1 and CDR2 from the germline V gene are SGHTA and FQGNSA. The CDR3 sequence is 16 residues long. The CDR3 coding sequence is TGTGCCAGCAGCCGCGGACAGGGCCTGAACACCGGGGAGCTGTTTTTT. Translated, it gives CASSRGQGLNTGELFF.

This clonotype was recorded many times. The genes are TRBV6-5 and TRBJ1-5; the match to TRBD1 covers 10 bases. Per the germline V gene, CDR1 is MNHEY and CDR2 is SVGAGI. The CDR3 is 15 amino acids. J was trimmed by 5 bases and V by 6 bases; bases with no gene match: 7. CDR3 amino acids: CASSLRTGGDQPQHF. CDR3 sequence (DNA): TGTGCCAGCAGCCTTCGGACAGGGGGGGATCAGCCCCAGCATTTT.

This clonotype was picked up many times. CDR3 sequence (DNA): TGCGCCAGCAGCTTGCACGAGGCCCGGGAGACCCAGTACTTC. It translates to CASSLHEARETQYF. The chain uses TRBV5-1 and TRBJ2-5; D not resolved. This CDR3 spans 14 amino acids. Trimming pared 1 base from V and 5 bases from J, leaving 12 bases between. The V gene's germline CDR1 is SGHRS and CDR2 YFSETQ.

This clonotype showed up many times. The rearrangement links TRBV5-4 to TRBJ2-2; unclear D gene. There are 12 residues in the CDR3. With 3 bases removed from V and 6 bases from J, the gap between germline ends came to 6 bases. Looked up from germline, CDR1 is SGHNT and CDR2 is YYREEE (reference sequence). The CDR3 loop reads CASSSEAGELFF. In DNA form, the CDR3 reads TGTGCCAGCAGCTCAGAAGCCGGGGAGCTGTTTTTT.

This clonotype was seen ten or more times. CDR3 DNA sequence: TGCAGTGCCTGGGAGGGAAGCACAGATACGCAGTATTTT. Residues: CSAWEGSTDTQYF. V is TRBV20-1 and J is TRBJ2-3; TRBD2 agrees at 7 bases. Unmatched junction bases numbered 3, after V lost 6 bases and J lost 0 bases. CDR1 is DFQATT, CDR2 SNEGSKA, per germline (reference sequence). This CDR3 is 13 amino acids long.

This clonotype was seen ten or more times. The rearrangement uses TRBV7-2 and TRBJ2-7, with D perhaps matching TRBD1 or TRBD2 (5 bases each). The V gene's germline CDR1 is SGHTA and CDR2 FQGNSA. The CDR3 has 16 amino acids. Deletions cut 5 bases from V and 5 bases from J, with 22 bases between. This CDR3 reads CASSPQGRAVLDEQYF. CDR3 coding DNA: TGTGCCAGCAGCCCTCAGGGACGTGCGGTTCTCGACGAGCAGTACTTC.